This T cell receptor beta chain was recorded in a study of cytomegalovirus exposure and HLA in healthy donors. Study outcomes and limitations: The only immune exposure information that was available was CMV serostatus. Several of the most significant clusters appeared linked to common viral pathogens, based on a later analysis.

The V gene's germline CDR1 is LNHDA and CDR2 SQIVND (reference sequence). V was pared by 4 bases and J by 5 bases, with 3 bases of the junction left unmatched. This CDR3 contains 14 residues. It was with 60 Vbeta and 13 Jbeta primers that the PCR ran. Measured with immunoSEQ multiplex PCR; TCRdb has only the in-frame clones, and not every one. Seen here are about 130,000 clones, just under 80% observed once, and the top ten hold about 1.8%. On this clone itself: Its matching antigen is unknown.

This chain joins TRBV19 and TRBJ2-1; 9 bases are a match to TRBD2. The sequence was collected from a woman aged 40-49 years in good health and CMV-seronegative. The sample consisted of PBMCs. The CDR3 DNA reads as TGTGCCAGTAGTAGACCTAGCGGGGACAATGAGCAGTTCTTC. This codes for CASSRPSGDNEQFF.